The 17 T cell receptor beta chains given below trace back to one sample, sequenced in a study of blood T cells in healthy people across ages. Alongside a J-beta primer mix, a sample-barcoded 5' primer served in a second PCR lasting about 7 to 12 cycles. TCRdb ran MiXCR on the 5' RACE reads and lists one entry per CDR3 protein. Of 650,000 to 700,000 distinct CDR3 sequences in the sample, around 32% were seen once. The specimen was blood. These receptors were collected from a woman aged 80 or over in good health.

This clonotype was detected only a few times. A much larger clone is a single base away; this may be a read error. This sequence joins TRBV6-5 and TRBJ2-5, with D perhaps matching TRBD1 or TRBD2 (5 bases each). Germline assignment: CDR1 MNHEY and CDR2 SVGAGI. The CDR3 is 12 residues long. Deletions cut 6 bases from V and 13 bases from J, with 18 bases between. The CDR3 DNA reads as TGTGCCAGCAGCCGGGGTCGAGGGGCCCGGTACTTC. Protein sequence: CASSRGRGARYF.

The chain joins TRBV12-3 or TRBV12-4 to TRBJ1-1; 9 nucleotides line up with TRBD1. The CDR3 is 15 residues long. The V gene end was trimmed by 7 bases and the J gene end by 7 bases; junction bases not matched to a gene: 13. CDR3 sequence (DNA): TGTGCCAGCACCCTGGACAGGGGAGTCAATAATGAAGCTTTCTTT. It yields the protein CASTLDRGVNNEAFF.

This clonotype showed up many times. The genes are TRBV9 and TRBJ1-2; D uncertain. The germline gives CDR1 SGDLS, CDR2 YYNGEE. Trimming took off 7 bases at V and 7 bases at J, with 14 bases between the two ends. The CDR3 covers 12 residues. The CDR3 sequence is CASGGLRSGYTF. CDR3 bases: TGTGCCAGCGGCGGGCTGAGGAGTGGCTACACCTTC.

This clonotype was recorded a few times. This chain links TRBV12-3 or TRBV12-4 with TRBJ1-1; possible D gene TRBD1, 6 bases. V was trimmed by 2 bases and J by 6 bases, leaving 10 bases between them. The CDR3 length is 13 residues. CDR3 sequence: CASSLREGAEAFF. The DNA for the CDR3 is TGTGCCAGCAGTTTACGGGAGGGGGCTGAAGCTTTCTTT.

V and J are TRBV3-1 and TRBJ2-6; D is undetermined. Germline-derived CDR1 and CDR2 are LGHDT and YNNKEL (reference sequence). Trimming took off 0 bases at V and 2 bases at J, with 2 bases between the two ends. The CDR3 contains 14 residues. CDR3 sequence: CASSQEAGANVLTF. The CDR3 region has the DNA TGTGCCAGCAGCCAAGAGGCTGGGGCCAACGTCCTGACTTTC.

The chain employs TRBV6-6 and TRBJ1-4; D gene uncertain. The CDR3 is 12 amino acids. The V end lost 6 bases, the J end lost 11 bases, and 13 bases lay between the germline ends. Germline CDR1 is MNHNY and CDR2 is SVGAGI (reference sequence). The CDR3 bases are TGTGCCAGCAGCCCTAGATTGGGGAAACTGTTTTTT. Residues: CASSPRLGKLFF.

This clonotype has a count of ten or more. The rearrangement links TRBV5-1 to TRBJ1-2, with a weak D call TRBD1 (5 bases). V lost 1 base and J 5 bases, leaving 18 bases between the germline ends. CDR1 SGHRS and CDR2 YFSETQ come from the germline V gene. The CDR3 has 16 residues. The CDR3 spells CASSLSGAPDLYGYTF. CDR3 bases: TGCGCCAGCAGCTTGAGTGGGGCCCCGGACTTATATGGCTACACCTTC.

This clonotype was detected ten times or more. The J gene is TRBJ2-7, the V gene TRBV7-6; 8 nucleotides line up with TRBD2. The CDR3 has 15 residues. V lost 4 bases to trimming and J lost 3 bases; unmatched junction nucleotides: 8. The germline CDR1 and CDR2 sequences are SGHVS and FNYEAQ. The CDR3 loop is CASSSGRGAIYEQYF. The CDR3 region has the DNA TGTGCCAGCAGCTCCGGGCGGGGGGCGATCTACGAGCAGTACTTC.

This clonotype was observed a few times. Since a much larger clone is just one base distant, this may be a read error. The chain links TRBV11-2 to TRBJ2-5; D is unclear. The V and J ends lost 1 base and 11 bases respectively, with 23 bases between them. The CDR3 contains 16 residues. The germline V gene encodes CDR1 SGHAT and CDR2 FQNNGV. As DNA, the CDR3 is TGTGCCAGCAGCTTAGTGCCGGGCGCTGGGTACAATGAGCAGTACTTC. Its translation: CASSLVPGAGYNEQYF.

This clonotype has only a few counts. V and J are TRBV10-3 and TRBJ1-1; D ambiguous. The V and J ends lost 2 bases and 0 bases respectively, with 4 bases between them. The CDR3 consists of 13 residues. The V gene's germline CDR1 is ENHRY and CDR2 SYGVKD. The CDR3, as DNA: TGTGCCATCAGTGAGAGCGTGAACACTGAAGCTTTCTTT. Its protein is CAISESVNTEAFF.

This clonotype was detected many times. The chain employs TRBV27 and TRBJ2-1, with D possibly being TRBD1 or TRBD2 (5 bases each). Trimming removed 6 bases at V and 4 bases at J, with 16 bases between. This CDR3 contains 15 residues. Germline CDR1 is MNHEY and CDR2 is SMNVEV (reference sequence). The DNA for the CDR3 is TGTGCCAGCAGACGGACCGGGACGGGATACAATGAGCAGTTCTTC. Translating gives CASRRTGTGYNEQFF.

V and J are TRBV4-1 and TRBJ1-1; the match to TRBD1 covers 8 bases. V lost 2 bases to trimming and J lost 0 bases; unmatched junction nucleotides: 5. The germline V gene encodes CDR1 MGHRA and CDR2 YSYEKL. This CDR3 region has 16 residues. CDR3: CASSQRGDRMNTEAFF. The DNA for the CDR3 is TGCGCCAGCAGCCAAAGGGGGGACAGGATGAACACTGAAGCTTTCTTT.

This clonotype showed up just a few times. The V and J genes are TRBV3-1 and TRBJ2-3; TRBD2 aligns across 11 bases. Trimming removed 7 bases from V and 5 bases from J; junction bases left unmatched: 11. This CDR3 has 16 residues. Germline-derived CDR1 and CDR2 are LGHDT and YNNKEL (reference sequence). The CDR3 loop is CASTTGTSGSLDTQYF. The CDR3 DNA follows: TGTGCCAGCACCACTGGGACTAGCGGTAGCCTAGATACGCAGTATTTT.

The count of this clonotype is one. The chain joins TRBV12-3 or TRBV12-4 to TRBJ2-7; a possible D gene is TRBD2 (5 bases). Trimming left V 3 bases short and J 0 bases short, with 15 bases between. The CDR3 loop spans 16 amino acids. The CDR3 loop reads CASSLGEGSGSYEQYF. DNA of the CDR3: TGTGCCAGCAGTTTGGGCGAGGGTTCGGGCTCCTACGAGCAGTACTTC.

About this clonotype: A read error may be the cause here, since a much bigger clone is one base away. The chain uses TRBV5-1 and TRBJ2-1, with D possibly matching TRBD1 (5 bases). The length of the CDR3 is 16 residues. V was clipped by 3 bases and J by 10 bases, with 23 bases between them. Germline CDR1 and CDR2: SGHRS and YFSETQ. This CDR3 reads CASSSLVTGLSYEQFF. The CDR3 region has the DNA TGCGCCAGCAGCTCCCTAGTCACAGGCCTCTCCTACGAGCAGTTCTTC.

This clonotype has only a few counts. The rearrangement joins TRBV7-3 to TRBJ2-3, with TRBD1 matching over 8 bases. J lost 4 bases, V lost 0 bases, and 6 bases had no gene match. The CDR3 has 16 amino acids. The germline gives CDR1 SGHTA, CDR2 FQGTGA. The CDR3 here is CASSLTPRGRADTQYF. The CDR3 DNA is TGTGCCAGCAGCTTAACGCCCAGGGGGCGGGCAGATACGCAGTATTTT. The full variable domain, completed using reference TRBV7-3 and TRBJ2-3, is GAGVSQTPSNKVTEKGKYVELRCDPISGHTALYWYRQSLGQGPEFLIYFQGTGAADDSGLPNDRFFAVRPEGSVSTLKIQRTERGDSAVYLCASSLTPRGRADTQYFGPGTRLTVL.

This clonotype was seen at least ten times. The chain has TRBV18 and TRBJ2-7; 9 nucleotides line up with TRBD2. The CDR3 runs to 15 residues. The ends lost 1 base at V and 2 bases at J; junction bases unmatched: 3. CDR1 is KGHSH, CDR2 LQKENI, per germline. CDR3 sequence: CASSPLAGDPYEQYF. CDR3 sequence (DNA): TGTGCCAGCTCACCACTAGCGGGGGACCCCTACGAGCAGTACTTC.